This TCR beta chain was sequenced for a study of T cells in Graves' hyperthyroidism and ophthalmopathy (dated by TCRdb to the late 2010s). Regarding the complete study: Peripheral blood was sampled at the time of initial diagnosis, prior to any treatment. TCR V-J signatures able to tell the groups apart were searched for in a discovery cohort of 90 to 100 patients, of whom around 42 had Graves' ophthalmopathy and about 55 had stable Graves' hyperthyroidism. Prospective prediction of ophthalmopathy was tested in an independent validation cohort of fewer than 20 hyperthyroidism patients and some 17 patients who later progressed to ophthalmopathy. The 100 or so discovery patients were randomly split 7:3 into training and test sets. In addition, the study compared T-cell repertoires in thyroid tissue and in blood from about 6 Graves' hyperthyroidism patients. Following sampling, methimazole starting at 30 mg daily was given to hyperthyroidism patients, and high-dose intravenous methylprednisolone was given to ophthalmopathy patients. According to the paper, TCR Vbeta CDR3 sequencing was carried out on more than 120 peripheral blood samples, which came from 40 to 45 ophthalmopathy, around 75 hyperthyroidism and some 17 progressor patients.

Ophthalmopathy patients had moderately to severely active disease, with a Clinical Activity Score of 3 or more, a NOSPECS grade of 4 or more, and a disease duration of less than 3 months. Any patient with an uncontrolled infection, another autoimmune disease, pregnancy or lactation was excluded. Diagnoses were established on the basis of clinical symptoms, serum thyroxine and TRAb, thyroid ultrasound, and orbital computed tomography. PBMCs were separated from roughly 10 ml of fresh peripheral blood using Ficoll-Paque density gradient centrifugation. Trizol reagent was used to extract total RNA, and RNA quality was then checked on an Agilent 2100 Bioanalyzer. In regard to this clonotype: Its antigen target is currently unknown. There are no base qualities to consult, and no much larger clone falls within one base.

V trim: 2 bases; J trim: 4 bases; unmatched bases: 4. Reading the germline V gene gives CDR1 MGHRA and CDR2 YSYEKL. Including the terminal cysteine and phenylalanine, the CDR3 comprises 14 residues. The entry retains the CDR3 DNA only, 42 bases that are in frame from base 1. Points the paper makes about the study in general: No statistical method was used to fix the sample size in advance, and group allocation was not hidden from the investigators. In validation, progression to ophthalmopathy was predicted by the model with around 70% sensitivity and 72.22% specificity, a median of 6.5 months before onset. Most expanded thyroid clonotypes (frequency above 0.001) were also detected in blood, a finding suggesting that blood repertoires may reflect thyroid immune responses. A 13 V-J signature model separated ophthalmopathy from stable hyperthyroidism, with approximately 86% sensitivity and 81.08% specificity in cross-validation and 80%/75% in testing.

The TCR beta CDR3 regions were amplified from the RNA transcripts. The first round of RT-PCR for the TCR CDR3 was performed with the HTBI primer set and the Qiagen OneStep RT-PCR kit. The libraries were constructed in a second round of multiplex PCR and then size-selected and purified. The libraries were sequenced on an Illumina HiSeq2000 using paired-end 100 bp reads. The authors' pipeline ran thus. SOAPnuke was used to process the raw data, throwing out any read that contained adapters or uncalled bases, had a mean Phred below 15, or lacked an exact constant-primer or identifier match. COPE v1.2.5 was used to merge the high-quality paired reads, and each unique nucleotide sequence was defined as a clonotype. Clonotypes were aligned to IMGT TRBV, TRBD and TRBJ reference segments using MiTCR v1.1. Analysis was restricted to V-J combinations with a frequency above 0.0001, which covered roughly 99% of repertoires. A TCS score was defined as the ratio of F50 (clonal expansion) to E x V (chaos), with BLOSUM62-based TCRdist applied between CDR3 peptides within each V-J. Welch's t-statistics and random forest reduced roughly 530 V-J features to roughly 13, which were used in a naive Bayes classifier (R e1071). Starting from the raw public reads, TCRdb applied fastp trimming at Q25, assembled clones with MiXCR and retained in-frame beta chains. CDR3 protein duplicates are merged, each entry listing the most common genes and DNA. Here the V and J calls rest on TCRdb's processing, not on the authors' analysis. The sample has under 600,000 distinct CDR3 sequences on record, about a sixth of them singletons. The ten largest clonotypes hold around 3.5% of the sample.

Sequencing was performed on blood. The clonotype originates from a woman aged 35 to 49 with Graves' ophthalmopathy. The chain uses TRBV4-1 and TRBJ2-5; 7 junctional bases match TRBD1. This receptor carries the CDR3 CASSQPTGSETQYF. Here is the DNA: TGCGCCAGCAGCCAACCGACAGGGTCAGAGACCCAGTACTTC.